Listed below are T cell receptor beta chains from one sample, sequenced in a study of blood T cell repertoires in COVID-19. This table comes from immunoSEQ multiplex PCR, and its TCRdb copy is limited to in-frame clones, with some not included. This sample has 45,000 to 65,000 clones, with about 80% found just once. The sequencing sample was made of peripheral blood. The origin of the receptors is a man between 65 and 85 years old with active COVID-19. Both conserved end residues are part of each CDR3. The D gene is left open where the match is weak. Some rows have no size entry. The others give once, few or many, or a class for an expanded clone.

CDR3 protein	CDR3 DNA	clone size	V gene	J gene	D gene
CASSIPGQGLGGELFF	TGTGCCAGCAGTATACCGGGACAGGGGTTGGGAGGGGAGCTGTTTTTT	.	TRBV28	TRBJ2-2	TRBD1
CASSLGQGLGEQYF	TGCGCCAGCAGCCTGGGACAGGGTCTAGGCGAGCAGTACTTC	.	TRBV4-1	TRBJ2-7	TRBD1
CASFGPGTSAHNEQFF	TGTGCCAGCTTTGGGCCAGGGACTAGCGCCCACAATGAGCAGTTCTTC	.	TRBV2	TRBJ2-1	TRBD2
CASSHGTLLFF	TGTGCCAGCAGCCACGGGACACTACTGTTTTTT	.	TRBV28	TRBJ1-4	.
CAISESDRGNEKLFF	TGTGCCATCAGTGAGTCCGACAGGGGGAATGAAAAACTGTTTTTT	.	TRBV10-3	TRBJ1-4	TRBD1
CASSLYAVSGEAGELFF	TGCGCCAGCAGCTTATACGCCGTGAGTGGGGAGGCCGGGGAGCTGTTTTTT	few	TRBV5-1	TRBJ2-2	.
CASSFSGGTDTQYF	TGCGCCAGCAGCTTCTCAGGGGGCACAGATACGCAGTATTTT	.	TRBV5-1	TRBJ2-3	.
CASSQAQRGSGNTIYF	TGTGCCAGCAGCCAAGCCCAGAGGGGGTCTGGAAACACCATATATTTT	.	TRBV3-1/TRBV3-2	TRBJ1-3	.
CASSPGLANEQFF	TGTGCCAGCAGCCCGGGACTAGCGAATGAGCAGTTCTTC	.	TRBV9	TRBJ2-1	TRBD2
CASKQGPFEKLFF	TGTGCCAGCAAACAGGGACCTTTCGAAAAACTGTTTTTT	.	TRBV12-3/TRBV12-4	TRBJ1-4	.
CASSLSGERETQYF	TGTGCCAGCAGCTTATCAGGGGAGAGAGAGACCCAGTACTTC	.	TRBV11-3	TRBJ2-5	.
CAISGSGQQETQYF	TGTGCCATCAGTGGGTCGGGCCAACAAGAGACCCAGTACTTC	.	TRBV10-3	TRBJ2-5	.
CASSRTSGKTYEQYF	TGTGCCAGTAGTAGAACTAGCGGGAAGACCTACGAGCAGTACTTC	.	TRBV19	TRBJ2-7	TRBD2
CASMWGTDRHITVRKTQYF	TGTGCCAGTATGTGGGGGACAGACCGCCACATCACCGTAAGAAAGACCCAGTACTTC	.	TRBV19	TRBJ2-5	TRBD1
CATSGDRASNQPQHF	TGTGCCACCAGCGGGGACAGGGCTAGCAATCAGCCCCAGCATTTT	.	TRBV15	TRBJ1-5	TRBD1
CASSSGPGAYEQYF	TGCGCCAGCAGCTCGGGACCGGGGGCCTACGAGCAGTACTTC	.	TRBV5-1	TRBJ2-7	.
CASNEGESNQPQHF	TGTGCCAGCAATGAGGGGGAAAGCAATCAGCCCCAGCATTTT	.	TRBV28	TRBJ1-5	.
CASSLSPGTRQHF	TGTGCCAGCAGTCTATCCCCCGGGACACGTCAGCATTTT	.	TRBV27	TRBJ1-5	.
CASSLGGASYNEQFF	TGTGCCAGCAGTTTAGGGGGGGCCTCCTACAATGAGCAGTTCTTC	.	TRBV6-2/TRBV6-3	TRBJ2-1	.
CRPSQANEQYF	TGCAGGCCCAGCCAGGCCAACGAGCAGTACTTC	.	TRBV20-1	TRBJ2-7	.
CASSPGQNEQYF	TGTGCCAGCAGTCCGGGACAGAACGAGCAGTACTTC	.	TRBV12-3/TRBV12-4	TRBJ2-7	TRBD1
CASSPTRGVQETQYF	TGTGCCAGCAGCCCAACTCGGGGGGTCCAAGAGACCCAGTACTTC	.	TRBV5-5	TRBJ2-5	TRBD2
CASRRTFIVTGNTIYF	TGTGCCAGTAGGAGGACATTTATCGTGACTGGAAACACCATATATTTT	few	TRBV19	TRBJ1-3	.
CASSPLGGEGETEAFF	TGTGCCAGCAGCCCCTTGGGGGGGGAAGGGGAAACTGAAGCTTTCTTT	once	TRBV5-6	TRBJ1-1	.
CASSLSQGETQYF	TGTGCCAGCAGCTTAAGTCAGGGGGAGACCCAGTACTTC	.	TRBV7-9	TRBJ2-5	.
CASRTSGGKETQYF	TGCGCCAGCAGGACTAGCGGGGGAAAAGAGACCCAGTACTTC	.	TRBV10-2	TRBJ2-5	TRBD2
CASSSTGTGGGYTF	TGTGCCAGCAGTTCTACCGGGACAGGAGGCGGCTACACCTTC	.	TRBV7-3	TRBJ1-2	TRBD1